This entry lists 29 T cell receptor beta chains sequenced from one sample in a study of shared clonotypes between healthy human individuals. Clones were read by immunoSEQ multiplex PCR, and TCRdb kept only the in-frame ones, dropping some. The data contain roughly 660,000 clones, less than 95% of them seen just once; the ten biggest clones take up less than 40%. Sequenced: memory CD8+ T cells from PBMCs. Regarding subset: CD45RO+ cells pooled with CCR7-negative TemRA cells. The source of these receptors is a young man in good health. Some clones in this sample may be carry-over from other donors' samples.

V gene TRBV5-1 combines with J gene TRBJ1-1, with TRBD1 identical over 9 bases. Germline V CDR1 and CDR2: SGHRS, YFSETQ. The CDR3 has 18 amino acids. V gave up 0 bases and J gave up 0 bases; unmatched junction bases: 9. The CDR3 sequence is CASSLGGTGQYLNTEAFF. The CDR3 DNA is TGCGCCAGCAGCTTGGGCGGGACAGGGCAATATTTGAACACTGAAGCTTTCTTT.

The gene calls are TRBV13 and TRBJ1-5; D is possibly TRBD1 (5 bases). Trimming removed 2 bases from V and 1 base from J, with 15 bases in between. This CDR3 spans 17 amino acids. The germline V gene has CDR1 PRHDT and CDR2 FYEKMQ (reference sequence). This CDR3 is CASSLSIGVISNQPQHF. The CDR3 DNA follows: TGTGCCAGCAGCTTAAGTATAGGGGTCATCAGCAATCAGCCCCAGCATTTT.

The chain is built from TRBV4-1 and TRBJ2-1, with 9 bases matching TRBD2. This CDR3 has 16 residues. Germline lookup yields CDR1 MGHRA and CDR2 YSYEKL. J lost 5 bases, V lost 5 bases, and 10 bases had no gene match. CDR3: CASSSQAGGLNNEQFF. The CDR3 DNA reads as TGCGCCAGCAGCTCACAAGCGGGAGGACTTAACAATGAGCAGTTCTTC.

This clone was seen a single time. J is TRBJ2-1 and V is TRBV4-1; the D gene is possibly TRBD2 (6 bases). V lost 1 base and J lost 2, with 9 bases in between. The germline gives CDR1 MGHRA, CDR2 YSYEKL. The CDR3 has 15 residues. CDR3 DNA: TGCGCCAGCAGCCAAGTAGCGGACCCCTACAATGAGCAGTTCTTC. It yields the protein CASSQVADPYNEQFF.

The chain combines TRBV21-1 with TRBJ2-1; TRBD2 is taken as the D call from the table, unchecked against the DNA. TRBV21-1 is flagged as a pseudogene. There are 18 residues in the CDR3. The DNA for the CDR3 is TGTGCCAGCAGCAAGACCGACTCAGACTTCAATTTGCTAGCCCTCCGGTTCTTC. Residues: CASSKTDSDFNLLALRFF.

J is TRBJ2-1 and V is TRBV9; possible D gene TRBD2, 6 bases. The germline V and J ends were trimmed by 4 bases and 5 bases, with 13 bases remaining between them. CDR3 length: 14 residues. Germline V gene sequence: CDR1 SGDLS, CDR2 YYNGEE. The CDR3 sequence is CASSFGTRNNEQFF. In DNA form, the CDR3 reads TGTGCCAGCAGCTTCGGGACTCGCAACAATGAGCAGTTCTTC.

On this clone itself: The identical CDR3 is also encoded by other nucleotide sequences in the sample. The chain couples TRBV7-9 to TRBJ2-3; D tentatively fits TRBD1 or TRBD2 (6 bases each). CDR3 length: 14 residues. CDR1 and CDR2 from the germline V gene are SEHNR and FQNEAQ (reference sequence). With 2 bases removed from V and 2 bases from J, the gap between germline ends came to 8 bases. CDR3 DNA sequence: TGTGCCAGCAGCTTAAGGGGGGTCACAGATACGCAGTATTTT. This encodes CASSLRGVTDTQYF.

The chain couples TRBV6-5 to TRBJ2-3, with D hard to call. Per the germline V gene, CDR1 is MNHEY and CDR2 is SVGAGI. Trimming pared 0 bases from V and 0 bases from J, leaving 10 bases between. The length of the CDR3 is 16 residues. In DNA form, the CDR3 reads TGTGCCAGCAGTTACTCGTGGGGTATTAGCACAGATACGCAGTATTTT. As protein: CASSYSWGISTDTQYF.

In the case of this clone: At one boundary the junction diverges from the germline segment, which might be a read error. The chain recombines TRBV5-1 with TRBJ2-5; weak D call: TRBD1 (5 bases). The germline V gene encodes CDR1 SGHRS and CDR2 YFSETQ. There are 13 residues in the CDR3. The CDR3 sequence is CASSLDQGTFIDF. The CDR3 DNA reads TGCGCCAGCAGCTTGGATCAGGGCACCTTTATTGACTTC.

In nucleotides, the CDR3 is TGTGCCAGCAGGCAATGGGGTGAGGGACCTACAGATACGCAGTATTTT. This sequence encodes CASRQWGEGPTDTQYF. V usage is TRBV6-6 and J usage is TRBJ2-3; D is tentatively TRBD1 or TRBD2 (5 bases each). Trimming removed 6 bases at V and 3 bases at J, with 19 bases between. This CDR3 comprises 16 residues. Germline V gene data show CDR1 as MNHNY and CDR2 as SVGAGI (reference sequence).

The genes are TRBV6-5 and TRBJ2-1, with D unclear. Trimming took off 0 bases at V and 5 bases at J, with 8 bases between the two ends. The V gene's germline CDR1 is MNHEY and CDR2 SVGAGI. The CDR3 sequence is 14 residues long. This CDR3 is CASSYSSAHNEQFF. For the CDR3, the DNA is TGTGCCAGCAGTTACTCGAGCGCCCACAATGAGCAGTTCTTC.

The V call is TRBV5-6, the J call TRBJ1-5; no clear D. Germline V lookup: CDR1 SGHDT, CDR2 YYEEEE. The V end was cut by 0 bases, the J end by 2 bases, with 9 bases between. The CDR3 is 15 residues long. Here the CDR3 DNA reads TGTGCCAGCAGCTTGGACAGAGGTGGCAATCAGCCCCAGCATTTT. It yields the protein CASSLDRGGNQPQHF.

The rearrangement joins TRBV27 to TRBJ1-1, with TRBD1 matching over 10 bases. This CDR3 region has 15 residues. J was trimmed by 1 base and V by 5 bases; bases with no gene match: 4. Germline assignment: CDR1 MNHEY and CDR2 SMNVEV (reference sequence). The CDR3 DNA is TGTGCCAGCAGTCCGGGACAGGGGTGGAACACTGAAGCTTTCTTT. Protein: CASSPGQGWNTEAFF.

CDR3 loop: CASSPPGPAVSRYEQYF. CDR3 nucleotides: TGTGCCAGCAGCCCGCCGGGTCCCGCGGTAAGTCGCTACGAGCAGTACTTC. The J gene is TRBJ2-7, the V gene TRBV11-3; D call uncertain. From germline, CDR1 is SGHNT and CDR2 YENEEA. The CDR3 covers 17 residues. Trimming removed 5 bases from V and 3 bases from J, with 23 bases in between.

V usage is TRBV19 and J usage is TRBJ1-2, with D possibly being TRBD1 (5 bases). The V gene lost 5 bases and the J gene lost 3 bases, with 10 bases spanning the gap. Germline V gene lookup returns CDR1 LNHDA and CDR2 SQIVND (reference sequence). The CDR3 totals 13 residues. The DNA for the CDR3 is TGTGCCAGTAGTGGGGGGGAATACTATGGCTACACCTTC. Translating gives CASSGGEYYGYTF.

In regard to this clone: This specimen includes other DNA sequences encoding the same CDR3. This chain uses TRBV9 with TRBJ2-3; 13 bases line up with TRBD2. V was clipped by 4 bases and J by 4 bases; unmatched bases: 3. Germline V gene data show CDR1 as SGDLS and CDR2 as YYNGEE. CDR3 length equals 15 residues. CDR3 coding DNA: TGTGCCAGCAGCCGGACTAGCGGGAGCGCAGATACGCAGTATTTT. It is translated as CASSRTSGSADTQYF.

The rearrangement uses TRBV9 and TRBJ2-7, with TRBD2 matching over 11 bases. V dropped 2 bases and J dropped 0; count of bases not matched to a gene: 4. The CDR3 has 16 amino acids. In germline, CDR1 is SGDLS, CDR2 YYNGEE. CDR3 residues: CASSVGLAEYSYEQYF. CDR3 nucleotides: TGTGCCAGCAGCGTGGGACTAGCGGAATACTCCTACGAGCAGTACTTC.

The chain recombines TRBV7-2 with TRBJ1-1, with a weak D call TRBD1 (6 bases). V was pared by 5 bases and J by 4 bases, with 14 bases between. The V gene's germline CDR1 is SGHTA and CDR2 FQGNSA. This CDR3 is built from 14 residues. The CDR3 loop is CASSLRGSGTEAFF. Here the CDR3 DNA reads TGTGCCAGCAGCCTCAGGGGCTCGGGCACTGAAGCTTTCTTT.

The chain uses TRBV27 and TRBJ1-4; perhaps TRBD1 as D (5 bases). CDR3 length equals 15 residues. The V end lost 1 base, the J end lost 5 bases, and 11 bases lay between the germline ends. CDR1 and CDR2 from the germline V gene are MNHEY and SMNVEV (reference sequence). The CDR3 sequence: CASSLWSGPNEKLFF. The CDR3 nucleotides are TGTGCCAGCAGTTTATGGTCAGGGCCAAATGAAAAACTGTTTTTT. The full variable domain, with the rest looked up from reference TRBV27 and TRBJ1-4, is EAQVTQNPRYLITVTGKKLTVTCSQNMNHEYMSWYRQDPGLGLRQIYYSMNVEVTDKGDVPEGYKVSRKEKRNFPLILESPSPNQTSLYFCASSLWSGPNEKLFFGSGTQLSVL.

V gene TRBV7-9 combines with J gene TRBJ1-3; maybe TRBD1 (5 bases). Trimming left V 5 bases short and J 0 bases short, with 11 bases between. Germline V gene data show CDR1 as SEHNR and CDR2 as FQNEAQ (reference sequence). This CDR3 contains 15 residues. Written as DNA, the CDR3 is TGTGCCAGCAGCGTGTGGGGGGTCTCTGGAAACACCATATATTTT. The encoded protein is CASSVWGVSGNTIYF.

The chain uses TRBV9 and TRBJ2-7, with D maybe TRBD2 (7 bases). Germline CDR1 reads SGDLS; CDR2 reads YYNGEE. Trimming left V 4 bases short and J 4 bases short, with 15 bases between. The CDR3 contains 14 residues. CDR3 loop: CASSPSAGAYEQYF. The CDR3 region has the DNA TGTGCCAGCAGCCCCTCCGCGGGGGCGTACGAGCAGTACTTC.

The V gene is TRBV5-4, the J gene TRBJ2-1; 8 nucleotides line up with TRBD2. The CDR3 runs 18 residues. Germline loops: CDR1 SGHNT, CDR2 YYREEE (reference sequence). The V gene end was trimmed by 4 bases and the J gene end by 4 bases; junction bases not matched to a gene: 16. CDR3 protein: CASSQVPGRGGLYNEQFF. As DNA, the CDR3 is TGTGCCAGCAGCCAGGTCCCGGGACGGGGGGGGTTATACAATGAGCAGTTCTTC. Full variable domain (remainder filled in from reference TRBV5-4 and TRBJ2-1): ETGVTQSPTHLIKTRGQQVTLRCSSQSGHNTVSWYQQALGQGPQFIFQYYREEENGRGNFPPRFSGLQFPNYSSELNVNALELDDSALYLCASSQVPGRGGLYNEQFFGPGTRLTVL.

The chain has TRBV19 and TRBJ1-5; 8 bases agree with TRBD1. CDR1 LNHDA and CDR2 SQIVND come from the germline V gene (reference sequence). This CDR3 contains 16 residues. The junction had 10 bases not matched to a gene; V was cut back by 6 bases and J by 3 bases. The CDR3: CASSYPQGGLNQPQHF. In DNA, the CDR3 is TGTGCCAGTAGCTATCCACAGGGGGGACTCAATCAGCCCCAGCATTTT. The complete variable domain, with remaining parts taken from reference TRBV19 and TRBJ1-5, reads DGGITQSPKYLFRKEGQNVTLSCEQNLNHDAMYWYRQDPGQGLRLIYYSQIVNDFQKGDIAEGYSVSREKKESFPLTVTSAQKNPTAFYLCASSYPQGGLNQPQHFGDGTRLSIL.

V is TRBV19 and J is TRBJ2-1; no clear D gene. V was cut by 2 bases and J by 6 bases, with 8 bases left in between. Per the germline V gene, CDR1 is LNHDA and CDR2 is SQIVND (reference sequence). The CDR3 length is 13 residues. CDR3 in amino acids: CASSIYPGNEQFF. For the CDR3, the DNA is TGTGCCAGTAGTATATATCCGGGCAATGAGCAGTTCTTC.

In its sample, this clone was seen once. J is TRBJ2-7 and V is TRBV27; TRBD1 agrees at 10 bases. The V segment lost 3 bases and the J segment 1 base; nucleotides outside the gene matches: 3. CDR3 length: 15 residues. Germline CDR1 and CDR2: MNHEY and SMNVEV (reference sequence). The CDR3 nucleotides are TGTGCCAGCAGTTTTGGGACAGGGGTATCCTACGAGCAGTACTTC. Translating it yields CASSFGTGVSYEQYF.

The rearrangement uses TRBV7-8 and TRBJ2-3; 8 nucleotides agree with TRBD1. CDR1 is SGHVS and CDR2 is FQNEAQ in the germline V gene. This CDR3 is 14 amino acids long. The junction had 10 bases not matched to a gene; V was cut back by 9 bases and J by 5 bases. CDR3 sequence reads: CASLLTGVQDTQYF. The CDR3 nucleotides are TGTGCCAGTCTATTGACAGGGGTGCAAGATACGCAGTATTTT. Filled out from reference TRBV7-8 and TRBJ2-3, the complete variable domain reads GAGVSQSPRYKVAKRGQDVALRCDPISGHVSLFWYQQALGQGPEFLTYFQNEAQLDKSGLPSDRFFAERPEGSVSTLKIQRTQQEDSAVYLCASLLTGVQDTQYFGPGTRLTVL.

This chain joins TRBV28 and TRBJ2-7, with 7 nucleotides matching TRBD2. CDR1 is MDHEN, CDR2 SYDVKM, per germline. The CDR3 loop spans 15 amino acids. Trimming at V came to 6 bases and at J to 2 bases, leaving 10 bases not matched to a gene. As DNA, the CDR3 is TGTGCCAGCAGACCTCTAGCGGACGTAACCTACGAGCAGTACTTC. It specifies CASRPLADVTYEQYF. The whole variable domain, filled in from reference TRBV28 and TRBJ2-7, reads DVKVTQSSRYLVKRTGEKVFLECVQDMDHENMFWYRQDPGLGLRLIYFSYDVKMKEKGDIPEGYSVSREKKERFSLILESASTNQTSMYLCASRPLADVTYEQYFGPGTRLTVT.

This rearrangement joins TRBV5-6 to TRBJ1-2; 10 bases match TRBD1. The CDR3 has 18 amino acids. The ends lost 4 bases at V and 6 bases at J; junction bases unmatched: 18. The germline gives CDR1 SGHDT, CDR2 YYEEEE. The CDR3 bases are TGTGCCAGCAGCCTTATCCCACTCTCCGGGACAGGGGCGAATGGCTACACCTTC. It encodes CASSLIPLSGTGANGYTF.

The chain is built from TRBV19 and TRBJ2-6; D not resolved. V lost 5 bases and J lost 4, with 12 bases in between. Germline V gene data show CDR1 as LNHDA and CDR2 as SQIVND (reference sequence). The CDR3 spans 15 residues. The CDR3 DNA follows: TGTGCCAGTAGTGGACGGATCGGAGGGGCCAACGTCCTGACTTTC. Amino acid sequence: CASSGRIGGANVLTF.